One and the same sample provided the 30 T cell receptor beta chains below, sequenced in a study of blood T cell repertoires in COVID-19. Generated by immunoSEQ multiplex PCR, the TCRdb table keeps only in-frame clones and is missing some. This table holds approximately 270,000 clones, 75% to 90% found once. The sample comprised PBMCs or T cells enriched from blood (not recorded which). These receptors were obtained from a woman aged 45-60 years who had recovered from COVID-19.

V and J are TRBV27 and TRBJ1-2, with TRBD1 matching 7 bases. Trimming at V came to 6 bases and at J to 5 bases, leaving 3 bases not matched to a gene. Germline V gene data show CDR1 as MNHEY and CDR2 as SMNVEV (reference sequence). CDR3 size: 12 residues. The CDR3 coding sequence is TGTGCCAGCAGCCCGACAGGGTATGGCTACACCTTC. It yields the protein CASSPTGYGYTF.

The chain combines TRBV30 with TRBJ2-1, with TRBD2 identical over 9 bases. CDR1 is GTSNPN, CDR2 SVGIG, per germline (reference sequence). The CDR3 is 17 residues long. V shed 4 bases and J 8 bases; nucleotides not matched to a gene: 18. This CDR3 is CAWMGRGGRAQSYEQFF. The CDR3 DNA sequence: TGTGCCTGGATGGGCAGGGGCGGGAGGGCCCAGTCCTATGAGCAGTTCTTC.

This chain joins TRBV10-3 and TRBJ2-3; TRBD2 is a possible D gene (6 bases). From germline, CDR1 is ENHRY and CDR2 SYGVKD. Between the trimmed V and J ends, which lost 4 bases and 3 bases, there was a span of 11 bases. The CDR3 consists of 14 residues. This CDR3 reads CAISAGGATDTQYF. DNA of the CDR3: TGTGCCATCAGTGCGGGCGGGGCTACAGATACGCAGTATTTT.

V is TRBV28 and J is TRBJ1-2; TRBD1 matches 7 bases. CDR1 is MDHEN, CDR2 SYDVKM, per germline. Trimming took 6 bases from V and 10 from J; bases not matched to a gene: 11. The CDR3 is made up of 13 amino acids. CDR3 in amino acids: CASRAQGVFDYTF. Written as DNA, the CDR3 is TGTGCCAGCAGGGCCCAGGGGGTTTTTGACTACACCTTC.

The chain combines TRBV3-1 (or the pseudogene TRBV3-2) with TRBJ1-1, with TRBD1 identical over 12 bases. V trimming: 0 bases; J trimming: 5 bases; junction bases outside the gene matches: 4. The CDR3 covers 16 residues. Per the germline V gene, CDR1 is LGHDT and CDR2 is YNNKEL (reference sequence). CDR3 nucleotides: TGTGCCAGCAGCCAAGAGGGACAGGGGGCAAGAACTGAAGCTTTCTTT. It translates to CASSQEGQGARTEAFF.

V gene TRBV7-9 combines with J gene TRBJ1-6, with D tentatively TRBD1 (5 bases). Germline assignment: CDR1 SEHNR and CDR2 FQNEAQ (reference sequence). The CDR3 is made up of 14 amino acids. V dropped 6 bases and J dropped 10 bases, with 16 bases sitting between them. CDR3 sequence (DNA): TGTGCCAGCAGTCCCGGGACTTGGAAGTCACCCCTCCACTTT. It specifies CASSPGTWKSPLHF.

In its sample, this clone was seen once. The chain links TRBV19 to TRBJ1-5, with TRBD1 identical over 9 bases. Germline V lookup: CDR1 LNHDA, CDR2 SQIVND (reference sequence). CDR3 length equals 14 residues. Trimming at V came to 6 bases and at J to 6 bases, leaving 6 bases not matched to a gene. The DNA of the CDR3 is TGTGCCAGTAGGCACCCGGGACAGGGTCAGCCCCAGCATTTT. Its protein is CASRHPGQGQPQHF.

The V call is TRBV30, the J call TRBJ1-1, with D unresolved. This CDR3 has 11 amino acids. Germline values: CDR1 GTSNPN, CDR2 SVGIG (reference sequence). The ends were cut back, 0 bases at V and 11 bases at J, with 10 bases in the middle. Written as DNA, the CDR3 is TGTGCCTGGAGTGTTCTAGGATTGGCTTTCTTT. Amino acids: CAWSVLGLAFF.

The rearrangement joins TRBV20-1 to TRBJ1-5; D not certain. Germline-derived CDR1 and CDR2 are DFQATT and SNEGSKA (reference sequence). The CDR3 consists of 13 residues. Trimming shortened V by 3 bases and J by 0 bases, and 6 bases separated the two germline ends. The CDR3 protein is CSASTSSNQPQHF. The CDR3 DNA is TGCAGTGCTAGTACATCTAGCAATCAGCCCCAGCATTTT.

In its sample, this clone was seen a few times. CDR3: CASSSYSYEQYF. CDR3 nucleotides: TGCGCCAGCAGCTCTTACTCCTACGAGCAGTACTTC. The chain combines TRBV5-1 with TRBJ2-7; D is unclear. Germline CDR1 reads SGHRS; CDR2 reads YFSETQ. The CDR3 has 12 residues. With 3 bases removed from V and 0 bases from J, the gap between germline ends came to 4 bases.

A word on this clone: In the same sample, other DNA sequences code for this CDR3. The chain couples TRBV7-9 to TRBJ1-3; D is undetermined. V gave up 2 bases and J gave up 0 bases, with 5 bases separating them. This CDR3 contains 14 residues. CDR1 is SEHNR, CDR2 FQNEAQ, per germline (reference sequence). Here the CDR3 reads CASSLRSSGNTIYF. The CDR3 DNA follows: TGTGCCAGCAGCTTACGCAGCTCTGGAAACACCATATATTTT.

The chain recombines TRBV24-1 with TRBJ2-5, with 7 nucleotides matching TRBD2. The CDR3 covers 15 residues. Looked up from germline, CDR1 is KGHDR and CDR2 is SFDVKD. V trimming: 5 bases; J trimming: 3 bases; junction bases outside the gene matches: 8. The CDR3 DNA is TGTGCCACCAGTGCCCTCGGCGGGGGAAAAGAGACCCAGTACTTC. Translated, it gives CATSALGGGKETQYF.

V is TRBV5-1 and J is TRBJ2-1; TRBD2 matches at 9 bases. This CDR3 contains 18 residues. The germline V gene has CDR1 SGHRS and CDR2 YFSETQ. J was trimmed by 4 bases and V by 4 bases; bases with no gene match: 15. CDR3 coding DNA: TGCGCCAGCAGCCCAGAGGGGGCTAGCGGGAAAAGTTACAATGAGCAGTTCTTC. Protein: CASSPEGASGKSYNEQFF.

The rearrangement links TRBV5-1 to TRBJ2-3; 12 positions match TRBD2. Unmatched junction bases numbered 2, after V lost 2 bases and J lost 1 base. The germline V gene has CDR1 SGHRS and CDR2 YFSETQ. There are 16 residues in the CDR3. The CDR3 bases are TGCGCCAGCAGCTTTCGACTAGCGGGGGGCACAGATACGCAGTATTTT. Translation gives CASSFRLAGGTDTQYF.

The chain carries TRBV5-6 and TRBJ1-2, with 8 positions matching TRBD1. This CDR3 region has 15 residues. Germline V lookup: CDR1 SGHDT, CDR2 YYEEEE. After removal of 1 base from V and 3 bases from J, the junction contained 5 bases not matched to a gene. Here the CDR3 reads CASSLRTGRDYGYTF. CDR3 nucleotides: TGTGCCAGCAGCTTGCGGACAGGGCGGGACTATGGCTACACCTTC. The complete variable domain, with remaining parts taken from reference TRBV5-6 and TRBJ1-2, reads DAGVTQSPTHLIKTRGQQVTLRCSPKSGHDTVSWYQQALGQGPQFIFQYYEEEERQRGNFPDRFSGHQFPNYSSELNVNALLLGDSALYLCASSLRTGRDYGYTFGSGTRLTVV.

This clone was detected only once. The chain joins TRBV15 to TRBJ1-4; 8 nucleotides agree with TRBD1. Trimming at V came to 3 bases and at J to 8 bases, leaving 5 bases not matched to a gene. This CDR3 has 14 residues. The germline CDR1 and CDR2 sequences are LNHNV and YYDKDF (reference sequence). Written as DNA, the CDR3 is TGTGCCACCAGCAGCCAGGGGGCTCAGGAAAAACTGTTTTTT. This encodes CATSSQGAQEKLFF.

V usage is TRBV7-6 and J usage is TRBJ2-3; no reliable D call. Germline V gene data show CDR1 as SGHVS and CDR2 as FNYEAQ. Trimming pared 1 base from V and 1 base from J, leaving 12 bases between. CDR3 length equals 16 residues. CDR3 loop: CASSLEMVSRTDTQYF. CDR3 DNA: TGTGCCAGCAGCTTAGAAATGGTCAGTCGCACAGATACGCAGTATTTT.

This rearrangement joins TRBV2 to TRBJ2-3, with 7 bases that match TRBD2. CDR1 and CDR2 (germline): SNHLY, FYNNEI. The CDR3 runs 15 residues. Trimming cost V 5 bases and J 5 bases; bases outside gene matches: 10. The DNA of the CDR3 is TGTGCCAGCAGTTCTGGCGGGAGTTTTATAGATACGCAGTATTTT. Translated, it gives CASSSGGSFIDTQYF.

J is TRBJ2-3 and V is TRBV29-1, with 13 bases that match TRBD2. Germline lookup yields CDR1 SQVTM and CDR2 ANQGSEA. V shed 3 bases, J shed 5 bases, and the junction held 5 bases outside the gene matches. The CDR3 covers 15 residues. The CDR3 loop is CSVDGLAGVGDTQYF. Written as DNA, the CDR3 is TGCAGCGTTGACGGACTAGCGGGAGTCGGAGATACGCAGTATTTT.

Details on this clone: The same CDR3 also results from other DNA sequences found in this sample. The chain is built from TRBV2 and TRBJ1-1; the match to TRBD1 covers 8 bases. In germline, CDR1 is SNHLY, CDR2 FYNNEI. V dropped 6 bases and J dropped 1; count of bases not matched to a gene: 1. The CDR3 extends over 13 amino acids. CDR3 nucleotides: TGTGCCAGCAGCGGACAGGGGAACACTGAAGCTTTCTTT. This sequence encodes CASSGQGNTEAFF.

The J gene is TRBJ1-1, the V gene TRBV28; D perhaps matches TRBD1 (5 bases). The CDR3 has 15 residues. The V and J ends lost 3 bases and 4 bases respectively, with 15 bases between them. Germline V lookup: CDR1 MDHEN, CDR2 SYDVKM. The CDR3 sequence is CASSFQLGGITEAFF. The CDR3 DNA sequence: TGTGCCAGCAGTTTCCAACTTGGGGGGATCACTGAAGCTTTCTTT.

This clone was counted only a few times. The rearrangement links TRBV16 to TRBJ1-2; the D is unclear. Germline V gene data show CDR1 as KGHSY and CDR2 as FQNENV. There are 11 residues in the CDR3. V dropped 3 bases and J dropped 7 bases, with 6 bases sitting between them. DNA for the CDR3: TGTGCCAGCAGCCAGGGCTCTGGCTACACCTTC. Protein: CASSQGSGYTF.

Notes on this clone: Relative to the germline gene, one junction end is altered; a read error may explain this. The chain recombines TRBV28 with TRBJ1-1; D possibly corresponds to TRBD1 (5 bases). The CDR3 has 13 residues. The V gene's germline CDR1 is MDHEN and CDR2 SYDVKM. CDR3: CASREGLNAEAFF. Here the CDR3 DNA reads TGTGCCAGCCGTGAGGGACTGAACGCTGAAGCTTTCTTT.

The V call is TRBV3-1 (or the pseudogene TRBV3-2), the J call TRBJ1-2; 9 positions match TRBD1. V shed 4 bases and J 8 bases; nucleotides not matched to a gene: 2. This CDR3 contains 12 residues. CDR1 is LGHDT and CDR2 is YNNKEL in the germline V gene (reference sequence). The CDR3 here is CASSLGQGGYTF. As DNA, the CDR3 is TGTGCCAGCAGCCTGGGACAGGGCGGCTACACCTTC.

This chain joins TRBV27 and TRBJ2-7; 9 bases align to TRBD1. In germline, CDR1 is MNHEY, CDR2 SMNVEV (reference sequence). Trimming took 5 bases from V and 1 from J; bases not matched to a gene: 6. There are 15 residues in the CDR3. In DNA, the CDR3 is TGTGCCAGCAGTCCAAAAGGACAGGGGTCCTACGAGCAGTACTTC. Encoded protein: CASSPKGQGSYEQYF.

The chain has TRBV18 and TRBJ2-1; a weak D match, TRBD1 (5 bases). Germline V gene sequence: CDR1 KGHSH, CDR2 LQKENI. V was trimmed by 3 bases and J by 8 bases, leaving 11 bases between them. CDR3 length equals 13 residues. The CDR3 DNA reads as TGTGCCAGCTCACCGCAGGGTCGCGATGAGCAGTTCTTC. Encoded protein: CASSPQGRDEQFF.

This clone was observed a few times. V and J are TRBV6-2 or TRBV6-3 and TRBJ2-4; no reliable D call. The CDR3 has 16 residues. V was cut by 2 bases and J by 5 bases, with 16 bases left in between. The V gene's germline CDR1 is MNHEY and CDR2 SVGEGT. The CDR3 DNA is TGTGCCAGCAGTTACGATCTGATGAGCTTAGAAAACATTCAGTACTTC. Amino acid sequence: CASSYDLMSLENIQYF.

The chain is built from TRBV2 and TRBJ2-3, with D possibly TRBD1 on 6 matching bases. The germline V gene has CDR1 SNHLY and CDR2 FYNNEI. The CDR3 is made up of 14 amino acids. Deletions cut 7 bases from V and 2 bases from J, with 13 bases between. CDR3 nucleotides: TGTGCCAGCACTCAGGGGTCCTACACAGATACGCAGTATTTT. Its translation: CASTQGSYTDTQYF.

The chain recombines TRBV5-4 with TRBJ2-7; 10 bases are shared with TRBD1. The germline V gene has CDR1 SGHNT and CDR2 YYREEE (reference sequence). The CDR3 spans 15 residues. Germline trimming cut 4 bases from V and 3 bases from J; bases unmatched to any gene: 7. The CDR3 region is CASSPRQGAGYEQYF. DNA of the CDR3: TGTGCCAGCAGCCCCCGACAGGGGGCAGGCTACGAGCAGTACTTC.

This clone was seen only a few times. The J gene is TRBJ1-1, the V gene TRBV20-1; D is undetermined. V was pared by 8 bases and J by 2 bases, with 9 bases between. CDR1 DFQATT and CDR2 SNEGSKA come from the germline V gene (reference sequence). The length of the CDR3 is 11 residues. CDR3 region: CSTGVNTEAFF. DNA for the CDR3: TGCAGTACGGGAGTTAACACTGAAGCTTTCTTT.